The present TCR beta chain was sequenced within a study of shared clonotypes between healthy human individuals. V lost 8 bases, J lost 0 bases, and 14 bases lay in between. This CDR3 is built from 14 residues. Germline lookup yields CDR1 LNHNV and CDR2 YYDKDF (reference sequence). To note about this clone: Its target is unknown.

The donors, all of them Caucasian adults, lived in Nashville, Tennessee. Original analysis: With immunoSEQ giving junction-only sequences and no quality scores, filtering differed. The table came from immunoSEQ multiplex PCR; TCRdb's copy has only in-frame clones and leaves some out. V, J and clone size are those of that table, while D and trimming were read from the DNA. The sample shows roughly 1,100,000 clones, 70% to 80% of them seen only once. Regarding the study as a whole: The naive CD4 repertoires of a handful of donors were compared, and around 5.1% of clonotypes were shared. Compared with clonotypes that all four donors shared, non-shared clonotypes had lower generation probabilities.

Sequencing was performed on memory CD4+ T cells sorted from blood. As for subset: CD45RA-negative fraction. The rearrangement links TRBV15 to TRBJ2-7; TRBD1 or TRBD2 may be the D gene (6 bases each). This clonotype originated in a man aged 18 to 29 in good health. The CDR3 region has the DNA TGTGCCACCGGCGAGGGGGGCAACTCCTACGAGCAGTACTTC. The encoded protein is CATGEGGNSYEQYF.